This T cell receptor (beta chain) was captured by sequencing in a study of technical replicates of blood from several donors. Measured with immunoSEQ multiplex PCR; TCRdb has only the in-frame clones, and not every one. The sample carries tens of thousands of clones, around nine tenths recorded once. Sequencing used PBMCs. The receptor's source is a human donor in good health. Some clones in this sample may be carry-over from other donors' samples.

The CDR3 loop reads CASSPAASHEQYF. The CDR3 coding sequence is TGTGCCAGCAGCCCCGCGGCATCCCACGAGCAGTACTTC. The chain uses TRBV7-9 and TRBJ2-7; D not resolved. This CDR3 has 13 residues. Germline CDR1 and CDR2: SEHNR and FQNEAQ (reference sequence). V lost 5 bases and J lost 5, with 13 bases in between.